Each of the 26 T cell receptor beta chains below was sequenced from the same sample in a study of cytomegalovirus exposure and HLA in healthy donors. The PCR made use of 60 Vbeta and 13 Jbeta primers. The table came from immunoSEQ multiplex PCR; TCRdb's copy has only in-frame clones and leaves some out. The sample includes roughly 250,000 clones, about 80% of them seen just once. Sequenced: PBMCs. The receptors shown here come from a girl aged 2 to 10 in good health and CMV-seronegative.

This clone appeared once. J is TRBJ1-5 and V is TRBV4-1; possibly TRBD1 for D (5 bases). The CDR3 is 16 residues long. Trimming removed 4 bases from V and 0 bases from J, with 13 bases in between. Germline lookup yields CDR1 MGHRA and CDR2 YSYEKL. The DNA for the CDR3 is TGCGCCAGCAGCCGGTTCGGGGGATTTAGCAATCAGCCCCAGCATTTT. It translates to CASSRFGGFSNQPQHF.

Comments on this clone: Germline is not matched at one junction end, which may reflect a read error. The rearrangement uses TRBV2 and TRBJ1-6; no clear D. Germline V gene data show CDR1 as SNHLY and CDR2 as FYNNEI. The CDR3 sequence is 14 residues long. CDR3 protein: CAGSEQTYNSPLHF. Here the CDR3 DNA reads TGTGCCGGCAGTGAACAGACTTATAATTCACCCCTCCACTTT.

This clone has a handful of counts. The V gene is TRBV9, the J gene TRBJ1-4, with unresolved D. In germline, CDR1 is SGDLS, CDR2 YYNGEE. The CDR3 sequence is 15 residues long. V shed 0 bases and J shed 0 bases, with 6 bases lying between them. DNA of the CDR3: TGTGCCAGCAGCGTAGACCGGGCAACTAATGAAAAACTGTTTTTT. It is translated as CASSVDRATNEKLFF. Supplemented by reference TRBV9 and TRBJ1-4, the full variable domain reads DSGVTQTPKHLITATGQRVTLRCSPRSGDLSVYWYQQSLDQGLQFLIQYYNGEERAKGNILERFSAQQFPDLHSELNLSSLELGDSALYFCASSVDRATNEKLFFGSGTQLSVL.

This sequence joins TRBV6-5 and TRBJ1-1, with TRBD1 matching over 7 bases. In germline, CDR1 is MNHEY, CDR2 SVGAGI. The trim removed 5 bases at V and 4 bases at J, leaving 7 bases unmatched. The CDR3 runs 14 residues. The chain's CDR3 is CASSPTGRRTEAFF. DNA for the CDR3: TGTGCCAGCAGTCCGACAGGGAGGCGCACTGAAGCTTTCTTT.

For the CDR3, the DNA is TGTGCCAGCAGCCCATCGGGGGGGGACACTGAAGCTTTCTTT. Protein product: CASSPSGGDTEAFF. The chain recombines TRBV11-2 with TRBJ1-1; D is perhaps TRBD1 (5 bases). There are 14 residues in the CDR3. CDR1 and CDR2 from the germline V gene are SGHAT and FQNNGV. Trimming pared 5 bases from V and 3 bases from J, leaving 13 bases between.

The chain couples TRBV7-3 to TRBJ2-5, with TRBD2 matching over 10 bases. V gave up 5 bases and J gave up 0 bases; unmatched junction bases: 6. Per germline, CDR1 SGHTA and CDR2 FQGTGA. This CDR3 region has 16 residues. The CDR3 sequence: CASSKSGREHQETQYF. The DNA for the CDR3 is TGTGCCAGCAGCAAAAGCGGGAGGGAGCACCAAGAGACCCAGTACTTC.

V gene TRBV11-3 combines with J gene TRBJ2-2; D not resolved. The CDR3 is 14 amino acids. V shed 0 bases and J shed 5 bases, with 7 bases lying between them. Germline assignment: CDR1 SGHNT and CDR2 YENEEA. In nucleotides, the CDR3 is TGTGCCAGCAGCTTAGACTACTTTACCGGGGAGCTGTTTTTT. Its translation is CASSLDYFTGELFF.

The chain uses TRBV6-5 and TRBJ1-3; D unclear. The CDR3 has 11 amino acids. V lost 5 bases and J lost 9, with 8 bases in between. The germline V gene encodes CDR1 MNHEY and CDR2 SVGAGI. The DNA of the CDR3 is TGTGCCAGCAGTCTCCCCCCCACCATATATTTT. Amino acids: CASSLPPTIYF.

The genes are TRBV6-6 and TRBJ1-6; 9 bases line up with TRBD1. The CDR3 is 16 residues long. Germline values: CDR1 MNHNY, CDR2 SVGAGI (reference sequence). With 6 bases clipped from V and 6 bases from J, the junction kept 9 bases outside the gene matches. The CDR3 protein is CASSSHRGQGNSPLHF. CDR3 nucleotide sequence: TGTGCCAGCAGCTCACACAGGGGGCAGGGTAATTCACCCCTCCACTTT.

This chain joins TRBV5-1 and TRBJ1-1; TRBD1 might be the D (5 bases). Deletions cut 4 bases from V and 0 bases from J, with 16 bases between. The V gene's germline CDR1 is SGHRS and CDR2 YFSETQ. The CDR3 length is 16 residues. In nucleotides, the CDR3 is TGCGCCAGCAGCCCGGGGGGTCTAAGCGTGAACACTGAAGCTTTCTTT. Protein: CASSPGGLSVNTEAFF.

The V gene is TRBV21-1, the J gene TRBJ1-3; the tabulated D call, TRBD1, remains unverified against the DNA. TRBV21-1 is termed a pseudogene. CDR3 length: 17 amino acids. In DNA, the CDR3 is TGTGCCAGCAGCAATGGTTCAGGGGCGAGCTCTGGAAACACCATATATTTT. Translated: CASSNGSGASSGNTIYF.

DNA of the CDR3: TGTGCCAGTAGTATTTATGCGGGAGGGACAGATACGCAGTATTTT. Translating gives CASSIYAGGTDTQYF. This sequence joins TRBV19 and TRBJ2-3; the match to TRBD2 covers 9 bases. CDR1 and CDR2 from the germline V gene are LNHDA and SQIVND (reference sequence). The CDR3 is 15 amino acids. With 3 bases clipped from V and 3 bases from J, the junction kept 4 bases outside the gene matches.

V is TRBV18 and J is TRBJ2-5, with D perhaps TRBD1 (5 bases). The CDR3 has 16 residues. Germline V lookup: CDR1 KGHSH, CDR2 LQKENI. Deletions cut 3 bases from V and 5 bases from J, with 19 bases between. CDR3 protein: CASSPNKGFGRETQYF. The CDR3 region has the DNA TGTGCCAGCTCACCGAATAAGGGGTTTGGTCGGGAGACCCAGTACTTC.

The rearrangement uses TRBV5-4 and TRBJ1-1, with D tentatively TRBD1 (6 bases). Germline lookup yields CDR1 SGHNT and CDR2 YYREEE (reference sequence). The CDR3 consists of 14 residues. V lost 0 bases and J lost 6, with 12 bases in between. The CDR3 coding sequence is TGTGCCAGCAGCTTGGGGGGGCGCCCCCCTGAAGCTTTCTTT. Translated, it gives CASSLGGRPPEAFF.

The gene calls are TRBV18 and TRBJ1-1; D is possibly TRBD1 (5 bases). Trimming pared 3 bases from V and 5 bases from J, leaving 7 bases between. This CDR3 contains 12 residues. Germline V gene data show CDR1 as KGHSH and CDR2 as LQKENI. CDR3 in DNA: TGTGCCAGCTCACCTCAGGGTACTGAAGCTTTCTTT. Its protein is CASSPQGTEAFF.

This clone was counted a few times. The chain joins TRBV28 to TRBJ1-2, with TRBD1 as a possible D gene (5 bases). Trimming removed 5 bases from V and 1 base from J, with 11 bases in between. The CDR3 totals 14 residues. Per germline, CDR1 MDHEN and CDR2 SYDVKM. The CDR3, as DNA: TGTGCCAGCAGTAACGACAGAGTTAACTATGGCTACACCTTC. Its translation: CASSNDRVNYGYTF.

The chain has TRBV6-5 and TRBJ2-7; D may be TRBD2 (6 bases). V was cut by 2 bases and J by 2 bases, with 7 bases left in between. The germline CDR1 and CDR2 sequences are MNHEY and SVGAGI. This CDR3 contains 13 residues. The CDR3 bases are TGTGCCAGCAGTTACGGAGGGCCCTACGAGCAGTACTTC. Amino acids: CASSYGGPYEQYF.

V usage is TRBV11-1 and J usage is TRBJ2-7; no clear D. Per the germline V gene, CDR1 is SGHAT and CDR2 is FQDESV (reference sequence). This CDR3 is 16 amino acids long. The germline V and J ends were trimmed by 7 bases and 3 bases, with 22 bases remaining between them. In DNA form, the CDR3 reads TGTGCCAGCACCAATCGGCCAGGTTCCCGAAACTACGAGCAGTACTTC. This gives the protein CASTNRPGSRNYEQYF.

The chain recombines TRBV15 with TRBJ1-2; D remains ambiguous. V gave up 1 base and J gave up 8 bases, with 11 bases separating them. Germline CDR1 reads LNHNV; CDR2 reads YYDKDF (reference sequence). The CDR3 runs 13 residues. CDR3 region: CATSRVITRGYTF. The CDR3 DNA follows: TGTGCCACCAGCAGAGTTATAACGCGGGGCTACACCTTC. The entire variable domain, with the rest obtained from reference TRBV15 and TRBJ1-2, is as follows: DAMVIQNPRYQVTQFGKPVTLSCSQTLNHNVMYWYQQKSSQAPKLLFHYYDKDFNNEADTPDNFQSRRPNTSFCFLDIRSPGLGDTAMYLCATSRVITRGYTFGSGTRLTVV.

The chain recombines TRBV5-1 with TRBJ2-7, with TRBD2 matching over 12 bases. From germline, CDR1 is SGHRS and CDR2 YFSETQ. This CDR3 contains 14 residues. After removal of 4 bases from V and 7 bases from J, the junction contained 6 bases not matched to a gene. The CDR3: CASSRTSGKREQYF. CDR3 sequence (DNA): TGCGCCAGCAGCCGGACTAGCGGGAAAAGGGAGCAGTACTTC. The full variable domain, in which reference TRBV5-1 and TRBJ2-7 provide the parts outside the CDR3, is KAGVTQTPRYLIKTRGQQVTLSCSPISGHRSVSWYQQTPGQGLQFLFEYFSETQRNKGNFPGRFSGRQFSNSRSEMNVSTLELGDSALYLCASSRTSGKREQYFGPGTRLTVT.

This clone appeared a few times. The rearrangement links TRBV11-2 to TRBJ2-1, with D possibly TRBD1 on 6 matching bases. Germline V lookup: CDR1 SGHAT, CDR2 FQNNGV. The CDR3 sequence is 13 residues long. V dropped 6 bases and J dropped 5 bases, with 11 bases sitting between them. CDR3 protein: CASRTGQNNEQFF. The CDR3 nucleotides are TGTGCCAGCAGAACCGGACAGAACAATGAGCAGTTCTTC.

This chain links TRBV30 with TRBJ2-7; 9 bases match TRBD2. With V trimmed by 0 bases and J by 2 bases, 2 bases remained unmatched. The CDR3 covers 14 residues. Germline CDR1 GTSNPN, CDR2 SVGIG (reference sequence). The CDR3 protein is CAWSVGGGAYEQYF. CDR3 coding DNA: TGTGCCTGGAGTGTAGGCGGGGGGGCCTACGAGCAGTACTTC.

This clone was observed a few times. The chain recombines TRBV6-5 with TRBJ1-1; the D gene is possibly TRBD1 (5 bases). V was trimmed by 2 bases and J by 4 bases, leaving 11 bases between them. CDR3 length equals 14 residues. CDR1 MNHEY and CDR2 SVGAGI come from the germline V gene. DNA for the CDR3: TGTGCCAGCAGTTACCGCCAGGGAGGCACTGAAGCTTTCTTT. Residues: CASSYRQGGTEAFF.

V is TRBV5-1 and J is TRBJ2-4; unclear D gene. The germline V and J ends were trimmed by 5 bases and 6 bases, with 21 bases remaining between them. The CDR3 has 16 amino acids. The germline CDR1 and CDR2 sequences are SGHRS and YFSETQ. CDR3 nucleotide sequence: TGCGCCAGCAGTGATCCGAGCGCGGCTACCAGAAACATTCAGTACTTC. It translates to CASSDPSAATRNIQYF.

The rearrangement links TRBV5-5 to TRBJ1-3, with D uncertain. CDR1 SGHKS and CDR2 YYEKEE come from the germline V gene (reference sequence). CDR3 length: 17 amino acids. Trimming shortened V by 3 bases and J by 0 bases, and 16 bases separated the two germline ends. The DNA for the CDR3 is TGTGCCAGCAGCTCCTCCTTGAGTGTTGCCTCTGGAAACACCATATATTTT. Translated: CASSSSLSVASGNTIYF.

This clone was found a few times. The rearrangement joins TRBV30 to TRBJ1-5, with unresolved D. The CDR3 totals 13 residues. Germline loops: CDR1 GTSNPN, CDR2 SVGIG (reference sequence). V was pared by 2 bases and J by 0 bases, with 5 bases between. CDR3 in DNA: TGTGCCTGGAGTACCAGTAGCAATCAGCCCCAGCATTTT. It translates to CAWSTSSNQPQHF.